A selection of T cell receptor beta chains follows, all from one sample in a study of T cell responses to AZD1222 COVID-19 vaccine. Method: immunoSEQ multiplex PCR; TCRdb's copy keeps in-frame clones and lacks some. The sample carries over 70,000 clones, about 91% recorded once. The specimen was peripheral blood, collected on day 0 of MenACWY control vaccination. Receptor source: an adult in good health. The conserved cysteine and the conserved F or W are not part of the CDR3 here. A D gene is named only where the DNA matches it firmly. For some rows the clone size is stated as once, few or many, or as a class when expanded; others skip it.

v_call	d_call	clone_size	cdr3_length	cdr3_aa
TRBV6-1	TRBD1	-	12	ASTGQGLNTEAF
TRBV5-1	-	-	14	ASSYLTMPGEHEQY
TRBV28	-	-	14	ASSFLRASNTGELF
TRBV2	TRBD1	-	15	ASSEPRLQGSNQPQH
TRBV11-2	-	-	14	ASSFGGESSTDTQY
TRBV2	TRBD1	-	12	ASAKGQDNSPLH
TRBV7-2	TRBD1	medium-sized	12	ASRLDRGSSPLH
TRBV6-5	TRBD1	-	12	ASIFDRGFSPLH
TRBV3-1/TRBV3-2	-	-	12	ASSPSPRNTEAF
TRBV5-6	-	-	12	ASSLRGGGSPLH
TRBV18	TRBD1	few	13	ASSPIGQEDYGYT
TRBV11-2	-	-	14	ASSLGRGTGTDTQY
TRBV6-5	-	few	12	ASTPGYSNQPQH
TRBV19	-	few	13	ASSSRGRWPTEAF
TRBV30	TRBD1	-	14	AWSLLGAGGLTGYT
TRBV12-3/TRBV12-4	-	-	10	ASSFSSYGYT
TRBV5-4	-	few	13	ASSLDPNYYNEQF
TRBV4-2	-	-	13	ASSQGREWATEAF
TRBV25-1	TRBD2	-	13	ASSLSGRNTGELF
TRBV10-3	-	large	10	AISERPRGYT
TRBV19	-	-	13	ASKGGEASNQPQH
TRBV5-1	-	-	12	ASSFSDASYEQY
TRBV7-2	-	-	12	ASSLDDRNQPQH
TRBV6-1	TRBD1	once	13	ASSEGGTGLYEQY
TRBV30	-	-	13	AWKPRGARNTEAF
TRBV7-2	-	-	11	ASSLEAGEKLF
TRBV7-3	TRBD1	few	13	ASSPLGQGNSPLH
TRBV14	TRBD1	-	12	ASSSNRDSYGYT
TRBV6-5	-	-	13	ASSFSGTKVEKLF
TRBV15	-	-	16	ATSSTIGRSATNEKLF
TRBV20-1	-	-	12	SASVTTASTEAF
TRBV28	TRBD1	-	15	ASTNEGQGGMNTEAF
TRBV7-9	TRBD2	once	14	ASSLFGLAGYNEQF
TRBV7-7	-	-	16	ASSLGFGRTTSTDTQY
TRBV10-2	-	-	10	ASSETGNTIY
TRBV7-9	-	-	13	ASSFSGDLYPPLH
TRBV3-1/TRBV3-2	-	-	12	ASSQTGTLTEQF
TRBV18	-	-	12	ASSPLGLNTEAF
TRBV15	-	-	12	ATSSTSGNYGYT
TRBV4-1	TRBD1	few	14	ASSQSDRLVSYGYT
TRBV28	TRBD1	-	13	ASTPGTGGSSPLH
TRBV5-1	-	-	13	ASSLAFANTGELF
TRBV6-5	-	-	12	ASSGGVFKNIQY